This T cell receptor beta chain was documented in a study of blood T cell repertoires in COVID-19. On the study more broadly: COVID-19 samples collected from the United States, Italy and Spain covered acute and convalescent phases. The analysed material was cDNA or gDNA that came from T cells, B-cell-depleted T cells, or PBMCs.

The trim removed 3 bases at V and 1 base at J, leaving 4 bases unmatched. The CDR3 is 16 amino acids. Looked up from germline, CDR1 is SGHTA and CDR2 is FQGNSA. Source study methods: Cell counts per sample came from amplifying reference gene primers. Assay used: immunoSEQ multiplex PCR; TCRdb lists only in-frame clones, some missing. V and J calls and clone size are as listed in that table; D and trimming were resolved from the DNA. The sample yields 150,000 to 200,000 clones, 82% seen once. Participants were aged 18 to 89 years, lived in 24 US areas, and enrolled virtually. Sequenced material: PBMCs or T cells enriched from blood (not recorded which). The V call is TRBV7-2, the J call TRBJ2-1; 9 nucleotides agree with TRBD2. The receptor was isolated from a woman in her sixties with acute COVID-19. This chain's CDR3 is CASSFPTSGSYNEQFF. The DNA of the CDR3 is TGTGCCAGCAGCTTCCCGACTAGCGGTTCCTACAATGAGCAGTTCTTC.